Below are 20 T cell receptor beta chains sequenced from a single sample in a study of pediatric ulcerative colitis. Libraries were prepared by immunoSEQ multiplex PCR; TCRdb keeps only in-frame clonotypes and omits some of them. The table includes 20,000 to 30,000 clones, approximately 71% detected once. One to two pinch biopsies were taken from the rectum during colonoscopy. The source material was gut tissue. The receptors shown here come from a boy aged 5-17 years with severe ulcerative colitis.

This sequence joins TRBV7-3 and TRBJ2-3, with D perhaps matching TRBD2 (6 bases). The CDR3 sequence is 14 residues long. V was pared by 1 base and J by 2 bases, with 7 bases between. CDR1 SGHTA and CDR2 FQGTGA come from the germline V gene. The CDR3 sequence: CASSLSGVTDTQYF. The CDR3, as DNA: TGTGCCAGCAGCTTAAGCGGGGTCACAGATACGCAGTATTTT.

The chain links TRBV4-1 to TRBJ2-1, with 11 bases matching TRBD2. With 5 bases clipped from V and 5 bases from J, the junction kept 11 bases outside the gene matches. This CDR3 contains 17 residues. CDR1 MGHRA and CDR2 YSYEKL come from the germline V gene. In DNA, the CDR3 is TGCGCCAGCAGCTCCCTAGCGGGAGGAAGGATGAACAATGAGCAGTTCTTC. Protein: CASSSLAGGRMNNEQFF.

V usage is TRBV6-1 and J usage is TRBJ2-5; TRBD1 matches at 8 bases. J lost 1 base, V lost 5 bases, and 3 bases had no gene match. CDR1 MNHNS and CDR2 SASEGT come from the germline V gene. The CDR3 is made up of 14 amino acids. CDR3 nucleotide sequence: TGTGCCAGCAGTTCCCAGGGGGCCCAAGAGACCCAGTACTTC. This translates into CASSSQGAQETQYF.

The J gene is TRBJ1-3, the V gene TRBV10-2; D not resolved. Trimming shortened V by 3 bases and J by 0 bases, and 15 bases separated the two germline ends. The germline V gene has CDR1 WSHSY and CDR2 SAAADI. CDR3 length equals 17 residues. The CDR3 is CASSDPSDVGSGNTIYF. DNA for the CDR3: TGCGCCAGCAGTGATCCATCCGACGTCGGCTCTGGAAACACCATATATTTT.

The rearrangement uses TRBV23-1 and TRBJ2-1, with D possibly being TRBD2 (5 bases). TRBV23-1 is annotated as an ORF whose role is uncertain. CDR3 length: 13 amino acids. The ends were cut back, 8 bases at V and 5 bases at J, with 13 bases in the middle. The CDR3 sequence is CASGETNNNEQFF. In DNA, the CDR3 is TGCGCCAGCGGGGAGACCAACAACAATGAGCAGTTCTTC.

V and J are TRBV7-9 and TRBJ2-7, with 11 bases that match TRBD2. V lost 5 bases and J lost 2; bases outside the gene matches: 5. Germline lookup yields CDR1 SEHNR and CDR2 FQNEAQ (reference sequence). The CDR3 spans 15 residues. This CDR3 reads CASSRPGLAAYEQYF. Written as DNA, the CDR3 is TGTGCCAGCAGCCGACCGGGACTAGCGGCCTACGAGCAGTACTTC.

The chain employs TRBV19 and TRBJ2-5; 8 bases line up with TRBD1. Per the germline V gene, CDR1 is LNHDA and CDR2 is SQIVND (reference sequence). The CDR3 has 14 amino acids. J was trimmed by 4 bases and V by 8 bases; bases with no gene match: 9. The DNA of the CDR3 is TGTGCCAGTGGTGCAGGGGGCTGGGGAGAGACCCAGTACTTC. Amino acids: CASGAGGWGETQYF.

This chain uses TRBV13 with TRBJ1-5; possible D gene TRBD1, 5 bases. V was clipped by 6 bases and J by 1 base, with 13 bases between them. The CDR3 spans 15 residues. Germline CDR1 reads PRHDT; CDR2 reads FYEKMQ (reference sequence). CDR3 sequence (DNA): TGTGCCAGCAGTTCCGGGACGGCGAGCAATCAGCCCCAGCATTTT. Protein: CASSSGTASNQPQHF.

The rearrangement uses TRBV6-4 and TRBJ2-3; TRBD2 matches 12 bases. Germline lookup yields CDR1 MRHNA and CDR2 SNTAGT. There are 14 residues in the CDR3. V trimming: 3 bases; J trimming: 5 bases; junction bases outside the gene matches: 0. In nucleotides, the CDR3 is TGTGCCAGCAGTGAGGGACTAGCGGGAGATACGCAGTATTTT. Protein sequence: CASSEGLAGDTQYF.

The chain is built from TRBV6-5 and TRBJ1-2; D possibly corresponds to TRBD1 (6 bases). V shed 0 bases and J shed 10 bases, with 15 bases lying between them. The CDR3 runs 14 residues. CDR1 MNHEY and CDR2 SVGAGI come from the germline V gene. The CDR3 spells CASSYSPTTGYYTF. CDR3 nucleotides: TGTGCCAGCAGTTACTCTCCTACGACAGGATACTACACCTTC.

The genes are TRBV4-1 and TRBJ2-2, with TRBD1 matching over 7 bases. V shed 2 bases and J 4 bases; nucleotides not matched to a gene: 4. The V gene's germline CDR1 is MGHRA and CDR2 YSYEKL. CDR3 length equals 15 residues. This CDR3 is CASSQPTGRTGELFF. The CDR3 DNA reads TGCGCCAGCAGCCAACCGACAGGGCGCACCGGGGAGCTGTTTTTT.

The chain is built from TRBV30 and TRBJ1-4, with D unresolved. V was pared by 3 bases and J by 4 bases, with 9 bases between. Germline values: CDR1 GTSNPN, CDR2 SVGIG (reference sequence). The CDR3 contains 13 residues. The CDR3 protein is CAWRPTNNEKLFF. The DNA for the CDR3 is TGTGCCTGGAGACCCACCAATAATGAAAAACTGTTTTTT. The full variable domain, completed using reference TRBV30 and TRBJ1-4, is SQTIHQWPATLVQPVGSPLSLECTVEGTSNPNLYWYRQAAGRGLQLLFYSVGIGQISSEVPQNLSASRPQDRQFILSSKKLLLSDSGFYLCAWRPTNNEKLFFGSGTQLSVL.

The V call is TRBV9, the J call TRBJ2-3, with 8 bases identical to TRBD2. The germline V gene has CDR1 SGDLS and CDR2 YYNGEE. This CDR3 spans 16 amino acids. Trimming cost V 1 base and J 0 bases; bases outside gene matches: 4. The CDR3 here is CASSVLSGSSTDTQYF. In DNA, the CDR3 is TGTGCCAGCAGCGTACTGAGCGGGAGTAGCACAGATACGCAGTATTTT.

V gene TRBV7-9 combines with J gene TRBJ2-3; D remains ambiguous. The CDR3 loop spans 13 amino acids. Trimming took off 1 base at V and 4 bases at J, with 6 bases between the two ends. Germline assignment: CDR1 SEHNR and CDR2 FQNEAQ (reference sequence). The CDR3 here is CASSLESPDTQYF. The CDR3 nucleotides read TGTGCCAGCAGCTTAGAGTCCCCAGATACGCAGTATTTT. The variable domain in full, completed from reference TRBV7-9 and TRBJ2-3, reads DTGVSQNPRHKITKRGQNVTFRCDPISEHNRLYWYRQTLGQGPEFLTYFQNEAQLEKSRLLSDRFSAERPKGSFSTLEIQRTEQGDSAMYLCASSLESPDTQYFGPGTRLTVL.

V and J are TRBV18 and TRBJ2-3; the D is unclear. This CDR3 has 13 amino acids. V shed 3 bases and J shed 2 bases, with 6 bases lying between them. Germline V CDR1 and CDR2: KGHSH, LQKENI. CDR3 nucleotides: TGTGCCAGCTCACCGCAGCTCACAGATACGCAGTATTTT. This codes for CASSPQLTDTQYF. The whole variable domain, filled in from reference TRBV18 and TRBJ2-3, reads NAGVMQNPRHLVRRRGQEARLRCSPMKGHSHVYWYRQLPEEGLKFMVYLQKENIIDESGMPKERFSAEFPKEGPSILRIQQVVRGDSAAYFCASSPQLTDTQYFGPGTRLTVL.

This rearrangement joins TRBV6-4 to TRBJ1-1; D gene uncertain. Per germline, CDR1 MRHNA and CDR2 SNTAGT. Trimming cost V 3 bases and J 1 base, with 9 bases left between them. This CDR3 comprises 14 residues. The CDR3 loop is CASSEKGTNTEAFF. The CDR3 nucleotides read TGTGCCAGCAGTGAGAAGGGTACGAACACTGAAGCTTTCTTT.

V is TRBV9 and J is TRBJ2-1; D gene uncertain. Trimming removed 1 base from V and 0 bases from J, with 8 bases in between. Germline loops: CDR1 SGDLS, CDR2 YYNGEE. CDR3 length: 15 amino acids. The CDR3 DNA is TGTGCCAGCAGCGTACAAGTGAGCTCCTACAATGAGCAGTTCTTC. Translation gives CASSVQVSSYNEQFF. Supplemented by reference TRBV9 and TRBJ2-1, the full variable domain reads DSGVTQTPKHLITATGQRVTLRCSPRSGDLSVYWYQQSLDQGLQFLIQYYNGEERAKGNILERFSAQQFPDLHSELNLSSLELGDSALYFCASSVQVSSYNEQFFGPGTRLTVL.

The count of this clone is one. This rearrangement joins TRBV5-1 to TRBJ1-5, with D hard to call. CDR1 SGHRS and CDR2 YFSETQ come from the germline V gene. The CDR3 spans 13 residues. The V gene lost 6 bases and the J gene lost 3 bases, with 10 bases spanning the gap. The CDR3 sequence is CASMSRPNQPQHF. CDR3 nucleotide sequence: TGCGCCAGCATGTCCAGGCCCAATCAGCCCCAGCATTTT. Drawing the rest from reference TRBV5-1 and TRBJ1-5, the complete variable domain is KAGVTQTPRYLIKTRGQQVTLSCSPISGHRSVSWYQQTPGQGLQFLFEYFSETQRNKGNFPGRFSGRQFSNSRSEMNVSTLELGDSALYLCASMSRPNQPQHFGDGTRLSIL.

The sample holds a few counts of this clone. This chain uses TRBV30 with TRBJ2-7; D is unresolved. Trimming removed 4 bases from V and 1 base from J, with 14 bases in between. The CDR3 runs to 14 residues. In germline, CDR1 is GTSNPN, CDR2 SVGIG (reference sequence). CDR3 sequence: CAWNLGFQSYEQYF. Written as DNA, the CDR3 is TGTGCCTGGAACCTAGGGTTCCAATCCTACGAGCAGTACTTC.

J is TRBJ2-7 and V is TRBV6-5; D is tentatively TRBD1 or TRBD2 (5 bases each). This CDR3 has 13 residues. Germline CDR1 and CDR2: MNHEY and SVGAGI. Trimming left V 8 bases short and J 0 bases short, with 11 bases between. The CDR3 sequence: CASRDDSSYEQYF. The CDR3 DNA follows: TGTGCCAGCCGGGACGACTCCTCCTACGAGCAGTACTTC.